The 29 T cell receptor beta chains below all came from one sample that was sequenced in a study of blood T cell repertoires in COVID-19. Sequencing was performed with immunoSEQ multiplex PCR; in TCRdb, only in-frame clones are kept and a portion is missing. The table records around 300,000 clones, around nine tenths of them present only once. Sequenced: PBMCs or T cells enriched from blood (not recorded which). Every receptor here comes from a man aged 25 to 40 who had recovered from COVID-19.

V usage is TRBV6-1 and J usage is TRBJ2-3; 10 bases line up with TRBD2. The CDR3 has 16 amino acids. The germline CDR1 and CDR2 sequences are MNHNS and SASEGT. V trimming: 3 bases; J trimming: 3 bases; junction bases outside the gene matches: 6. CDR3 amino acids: CASSEWVAGGTDTQYF. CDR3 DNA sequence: TGTGCCAGCAGTGAGTGGGTAGCGGGGGGTACAGATACGCAGTATTTT.

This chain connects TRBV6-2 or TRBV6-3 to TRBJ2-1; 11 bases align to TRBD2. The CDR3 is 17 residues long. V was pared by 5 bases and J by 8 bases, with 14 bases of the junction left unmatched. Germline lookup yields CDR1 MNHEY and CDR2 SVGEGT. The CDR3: CASSPQSLAGGWDEQFF. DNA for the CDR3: TGTGCCAGCAGTCCCCAATCTCTAGCGGGGGGTTGGGATGAGCAGTTCTTC.

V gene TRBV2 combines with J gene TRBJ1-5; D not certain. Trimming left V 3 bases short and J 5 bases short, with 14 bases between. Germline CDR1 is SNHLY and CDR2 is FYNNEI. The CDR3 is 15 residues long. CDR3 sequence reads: CASSDGGGPYQPQHF. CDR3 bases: TGTGCCAGCAGTGACGGTGGTGGGCCCTATCAGCCCCAGCATTTT.

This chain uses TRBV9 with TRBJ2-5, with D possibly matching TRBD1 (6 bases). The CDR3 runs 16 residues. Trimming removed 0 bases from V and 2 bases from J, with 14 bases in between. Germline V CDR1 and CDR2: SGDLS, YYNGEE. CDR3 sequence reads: CASSVGLTGRQETQYF. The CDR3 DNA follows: TGTGCCAGCAGCGTAGGACTGACAGGAAGGCAAGAGACCCAGTACTTC.

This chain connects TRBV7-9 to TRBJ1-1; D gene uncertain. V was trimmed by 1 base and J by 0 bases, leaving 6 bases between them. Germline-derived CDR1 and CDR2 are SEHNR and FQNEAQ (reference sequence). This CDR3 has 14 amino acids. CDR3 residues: CASSLGGVNTEAFF. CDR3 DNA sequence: TGTGCCAGCAGCTTAGGAGGCGTGAACACTGAAGCTTTCTTT.

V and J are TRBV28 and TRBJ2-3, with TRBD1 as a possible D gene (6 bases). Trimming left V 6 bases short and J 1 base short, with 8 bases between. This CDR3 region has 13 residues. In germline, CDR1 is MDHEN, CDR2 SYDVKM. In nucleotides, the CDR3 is TGTGCCAGCAGCCGGACAGGCACAGATACGCAGTATTTT. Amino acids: CASSRTGTDTQYF. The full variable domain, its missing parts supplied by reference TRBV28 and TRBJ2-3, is DVKVTQSSRYLVKRTGEKVFLECVQDMDHENMFWYRQDPGLGLRLIYFSYDVKMKEKGDIPEGYSVSREKKERFSLILESASTNQTSMYLCASSRTGTDTQYFGPGTRLTVL.

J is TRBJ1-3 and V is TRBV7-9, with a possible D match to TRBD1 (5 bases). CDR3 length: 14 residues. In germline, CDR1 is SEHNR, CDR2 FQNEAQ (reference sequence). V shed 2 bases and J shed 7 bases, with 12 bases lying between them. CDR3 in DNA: TGTGCCAGCAGCTTATCATCCAGGGTGAACACCATATATTTT. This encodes CASSLSSRVNTIYF.

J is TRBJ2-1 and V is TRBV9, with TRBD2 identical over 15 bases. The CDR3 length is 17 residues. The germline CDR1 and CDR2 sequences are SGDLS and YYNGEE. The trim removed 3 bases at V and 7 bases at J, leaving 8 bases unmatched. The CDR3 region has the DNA TGTGCCAGCAGCGGAACCGGGACTAGCGGGGGGTCAAATGAGCAGTTCTTC. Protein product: CASSGTGTSGGSNEQFF. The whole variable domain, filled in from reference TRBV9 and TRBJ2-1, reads DSGVTQTPKHLITATGQRVTLRCSPRSGDLSVYWYQQSLDQGLQFLIQYYNGEERAKGNILERFSAQQFPDLHSELNLSSLELGDSALYFCASSGTGTSGGSNEQFFGPGTRLTVL.

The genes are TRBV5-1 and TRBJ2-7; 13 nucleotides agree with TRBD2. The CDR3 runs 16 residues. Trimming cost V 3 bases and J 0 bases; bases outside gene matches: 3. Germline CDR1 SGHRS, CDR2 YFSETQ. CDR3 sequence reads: CASSWTSGGVSYEQYF. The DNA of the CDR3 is TGCGCCAGCAGCTGGACTAGCGGGGGCGTCTCCTACGAGCAGTACTTC.

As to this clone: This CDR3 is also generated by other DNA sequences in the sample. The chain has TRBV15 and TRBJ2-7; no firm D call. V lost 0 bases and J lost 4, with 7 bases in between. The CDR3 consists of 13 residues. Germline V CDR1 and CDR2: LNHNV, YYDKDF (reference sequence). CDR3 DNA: TGTGCCACCAGCAGAGATAGAGGTTACGAGCAGTACTTC. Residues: CATSRDRGYEQYF.

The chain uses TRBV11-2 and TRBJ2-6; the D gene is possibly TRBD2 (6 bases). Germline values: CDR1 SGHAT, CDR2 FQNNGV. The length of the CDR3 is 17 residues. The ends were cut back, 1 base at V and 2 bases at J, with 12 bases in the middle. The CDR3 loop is CASSLGGGGPGANVLTF. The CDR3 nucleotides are TGTGCCAGCAGCTTAGGGGGAGGAGGGCCTGGGGCCAACGTCCTGACTTTC.

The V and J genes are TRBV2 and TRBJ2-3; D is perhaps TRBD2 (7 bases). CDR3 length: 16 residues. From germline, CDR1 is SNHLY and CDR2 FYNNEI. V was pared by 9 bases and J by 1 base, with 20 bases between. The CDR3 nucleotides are TGTGCCAGAAGGGACCACTTGGGGGGGCGCACAGATACGCAGTATTTT. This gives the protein CARRDHLGGRTDTQYF.

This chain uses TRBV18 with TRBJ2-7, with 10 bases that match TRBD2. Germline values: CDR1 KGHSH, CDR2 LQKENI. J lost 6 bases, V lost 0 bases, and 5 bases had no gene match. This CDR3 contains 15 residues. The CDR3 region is CASSPPTSGRGEQYF. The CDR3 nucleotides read TGTGCCAGCTCACCACCGACTAGCGGGCGGGGCGAGCAGTACTTC. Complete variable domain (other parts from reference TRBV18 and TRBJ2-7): NAGVMQNPRHLVRRRGQEARLRCSPMKGHSHVYWYRQLPEEGLKFMVYLQKENIIDESGMPKERFSAEFPKEGPSILRIQQVVRGDSAAYFCASSPPTSGRGEQYFGPGTRLTVT.

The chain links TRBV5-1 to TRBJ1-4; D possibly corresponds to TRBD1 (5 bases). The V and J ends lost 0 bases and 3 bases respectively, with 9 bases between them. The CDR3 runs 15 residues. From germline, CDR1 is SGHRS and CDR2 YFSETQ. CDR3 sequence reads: CASSLGTTANEKLFF. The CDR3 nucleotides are TGCGCCAGCAGCTTGGGGACGACAGCTAATGAAAAACTGTTTTTT.

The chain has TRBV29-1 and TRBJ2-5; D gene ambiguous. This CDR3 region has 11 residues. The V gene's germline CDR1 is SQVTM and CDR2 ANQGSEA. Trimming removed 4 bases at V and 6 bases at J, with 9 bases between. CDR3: CSVVGQQTQYF. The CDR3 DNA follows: TGCAGCGTTGTGGGCCAGCAGACCCAGTACTTC.

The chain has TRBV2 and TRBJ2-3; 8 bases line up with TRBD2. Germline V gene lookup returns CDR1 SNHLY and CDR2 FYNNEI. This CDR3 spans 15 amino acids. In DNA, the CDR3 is TGTGCAAGCTCATTGGGACTAGAGTTCACAGATACGCAGTATTTT. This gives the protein CASSLGLEFTDTQYF.

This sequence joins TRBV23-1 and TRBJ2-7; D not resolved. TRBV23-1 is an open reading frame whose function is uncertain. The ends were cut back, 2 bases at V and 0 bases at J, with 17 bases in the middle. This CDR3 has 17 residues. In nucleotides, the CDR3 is TGCGCCAGCAGTCAAATATATGCGGAACCCCACTCCTACGAGCAGTACTTC. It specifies CASSQIYAEPHSYEQYF.

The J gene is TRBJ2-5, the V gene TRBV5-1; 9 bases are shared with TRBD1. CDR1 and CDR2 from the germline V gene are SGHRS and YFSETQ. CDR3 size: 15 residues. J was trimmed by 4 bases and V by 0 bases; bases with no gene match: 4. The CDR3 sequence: CASSLGQGDGETQYF. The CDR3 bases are TGCGCCAGCAGCTTGGGACAGGGGGACGGAGAGACCCAGTACTTC.

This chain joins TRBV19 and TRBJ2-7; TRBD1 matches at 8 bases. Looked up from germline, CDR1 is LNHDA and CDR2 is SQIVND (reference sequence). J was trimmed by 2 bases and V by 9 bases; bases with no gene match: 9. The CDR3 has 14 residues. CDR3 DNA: TGTGCCAGCACTATAACAGGGGGAACCTACGAGCAGTACTTC. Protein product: CASTITGGTYEQYF.

The CDR3 loop is CASSQEARVVTGELFF. The DNA for the CDR3 is TGTGCCAGCAGCCAAGAGGCCAGGGTGGTCACCGGGGAGCTGTTTTTT. The genes are TRBV3-1 (or the pseudogene TRBV3-2) and TRBJ2-2; D perhaps matches TRBD1 (5 bases). This CDR3 has 16 residues. Germline CDR1 LGHDT, CDR2 YNNKEL (reference sequence). Deletions cut 0 bases from V and 4 bases from J, with 12 bases between.

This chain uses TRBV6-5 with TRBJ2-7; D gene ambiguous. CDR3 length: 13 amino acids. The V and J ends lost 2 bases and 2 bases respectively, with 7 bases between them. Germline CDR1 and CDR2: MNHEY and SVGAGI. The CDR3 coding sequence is TGTGCCAGCAGTTACCTCTCCGCCTACGAGCAGTACTTC. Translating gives CASSYLSAYEQYF.

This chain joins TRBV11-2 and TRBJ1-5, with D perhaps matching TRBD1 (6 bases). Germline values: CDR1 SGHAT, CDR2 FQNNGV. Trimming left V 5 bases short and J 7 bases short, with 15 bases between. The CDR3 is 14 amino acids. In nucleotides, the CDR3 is TGTGCCAGCAGCCCCAACAGGGTAGGCCAGCCCCAGCATTTT. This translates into CASSPNRVGQPQHF.

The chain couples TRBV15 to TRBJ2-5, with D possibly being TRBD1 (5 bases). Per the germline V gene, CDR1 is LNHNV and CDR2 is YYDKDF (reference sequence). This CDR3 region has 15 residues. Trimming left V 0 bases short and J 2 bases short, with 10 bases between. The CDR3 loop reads CATSREGRRQETQYF. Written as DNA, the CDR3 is TGTGCCACCAGCAGAGAGGGGCGGAGACAAGAGACCCAGTACTTC.

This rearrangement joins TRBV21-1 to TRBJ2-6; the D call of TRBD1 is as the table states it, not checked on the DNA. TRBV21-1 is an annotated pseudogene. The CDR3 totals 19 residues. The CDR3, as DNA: TGTGCCAGCAGCAGGGTAACGGGGGACAGTTCCTCTGGGGCCAACGTCCTGACTTTC. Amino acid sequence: CASSRVTGDSSSGANVLTF.

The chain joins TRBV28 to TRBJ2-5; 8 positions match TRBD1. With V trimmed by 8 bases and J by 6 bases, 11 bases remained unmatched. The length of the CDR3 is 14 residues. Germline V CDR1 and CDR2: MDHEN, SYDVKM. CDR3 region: CASYSHRGSKTQYF. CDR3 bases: TGTGCCAGCTATAGCCACAGGGGGTCGAAGACCCAGTACTTC.

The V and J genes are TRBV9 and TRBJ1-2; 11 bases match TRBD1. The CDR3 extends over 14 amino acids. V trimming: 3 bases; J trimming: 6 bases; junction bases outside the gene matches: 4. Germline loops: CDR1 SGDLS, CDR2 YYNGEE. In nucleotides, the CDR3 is TGTGCCAGCAGCGGAAGGACAGGGGGCGATGGCTACACCTTC. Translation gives CASSGRTGGDGYTF.

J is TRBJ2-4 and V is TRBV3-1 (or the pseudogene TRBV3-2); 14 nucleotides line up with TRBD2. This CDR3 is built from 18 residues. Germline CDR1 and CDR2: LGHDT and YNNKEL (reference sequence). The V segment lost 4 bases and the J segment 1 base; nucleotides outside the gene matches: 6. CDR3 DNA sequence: TGTGCCAGCAGCCGTCGGACTAGCGGGGGGACGGCCAAAAACATTCAGTACTTC. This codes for CASSRRTSGGTAKNIQYF.

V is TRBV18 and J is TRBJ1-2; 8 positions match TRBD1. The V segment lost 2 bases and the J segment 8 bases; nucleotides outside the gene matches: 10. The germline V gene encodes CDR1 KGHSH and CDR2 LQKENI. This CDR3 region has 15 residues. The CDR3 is CASSPSGTGLRGYTF. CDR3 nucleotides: TGTGCCAGCTCACCATCCGGGACAGGCCTCAGGGGCTACACCTTC.

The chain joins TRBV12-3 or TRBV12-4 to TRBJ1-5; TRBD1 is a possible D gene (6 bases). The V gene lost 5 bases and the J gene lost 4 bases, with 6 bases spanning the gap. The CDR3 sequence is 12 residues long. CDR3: CASSTGNQPQHF. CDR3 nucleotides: TGTGCCAGCAGTACAGGGAATCAGCCCCAGCATTTT.